This TCR beta chain originates from a study of blood T cells in healthy people across ages. Study-wide findings and caveats: More naive CD4+ cells and higher diversity marked long-lived donors relative to aged donors.

A sample-barcoded 5' primer and a J-beta primer mix were used in a second PCR of roughly 6 to 11 cycles. In TCRdb, the 5' RACE reads were re-called with MiXCR into one record per CDR3 protein. This table holds around 940,000 distinct CDR3 sequences, roughly 50% found once. This clonotype was detected only a few times. Antigen: not known. CDR1 is MNHNS, CDR2 SASEGT, per germline. After removal of 3 bases from V and 2 bases from J, the junction contained 5 bases not matched to a gene. The CDR3 runs to 16 residues. Samples each yielded at least 6 micrograms of total RNA. V usage is TRBV6-1 and J usage is TRBJ2-7; TRBD2 aligns across 12 bases. The sequenced sample was blood. The sequence was collected from a woman aged 60-70 years in good health. CDR3 sequence (DNA): TGTGCCAGCAGTGAGGAACTAGCGGGGGGTACCTACGAGCAGTACTTC. This codes for CASSEELAGGTYEQYF.